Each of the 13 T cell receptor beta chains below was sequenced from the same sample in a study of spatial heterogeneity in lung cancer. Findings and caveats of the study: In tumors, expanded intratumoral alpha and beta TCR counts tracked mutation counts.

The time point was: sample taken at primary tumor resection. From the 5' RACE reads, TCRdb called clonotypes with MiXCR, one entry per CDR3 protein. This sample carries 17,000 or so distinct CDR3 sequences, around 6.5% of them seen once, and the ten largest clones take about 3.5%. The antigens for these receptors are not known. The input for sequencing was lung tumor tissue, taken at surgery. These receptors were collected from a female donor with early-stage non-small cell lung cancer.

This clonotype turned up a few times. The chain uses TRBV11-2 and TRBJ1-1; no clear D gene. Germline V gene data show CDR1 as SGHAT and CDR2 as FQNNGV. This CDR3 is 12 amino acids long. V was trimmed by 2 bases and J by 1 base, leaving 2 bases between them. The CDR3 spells CASSLSNTEAFF. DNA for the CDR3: TGTGCCAGCAGCTTATCGAACACTGAAGCTTTCTTT. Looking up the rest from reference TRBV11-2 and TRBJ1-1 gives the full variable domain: EAGVAQSPRYKIIEKRQSVAFWCNPISGHATLYWYQQILGQGPKLLIQFQNNGVVDDSQLPKDRFSAERLKGVDSTLKIQPAKLEDSAVYLCASSLSNTEAFFGQGTRLTVV.

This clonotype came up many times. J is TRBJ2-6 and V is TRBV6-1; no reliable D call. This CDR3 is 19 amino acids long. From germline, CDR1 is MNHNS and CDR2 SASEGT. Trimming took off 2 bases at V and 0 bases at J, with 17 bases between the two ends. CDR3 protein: CASSEFGVGHLSGANVLTF. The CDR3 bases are TGTGCCAGCAGTGAATTTGGGGTGGGCCATCTCTCTGGGGCCAACGTCCTGACTTTC.

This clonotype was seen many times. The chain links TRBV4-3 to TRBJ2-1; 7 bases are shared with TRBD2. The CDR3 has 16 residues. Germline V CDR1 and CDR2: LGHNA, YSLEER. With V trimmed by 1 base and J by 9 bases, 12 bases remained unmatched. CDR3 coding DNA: TGCGCCAGCAGCCAAGCACAGCGCGGGGGATTCGGTGAGCAGTTCTTC. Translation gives CASSQAQRGGFGEQFF.

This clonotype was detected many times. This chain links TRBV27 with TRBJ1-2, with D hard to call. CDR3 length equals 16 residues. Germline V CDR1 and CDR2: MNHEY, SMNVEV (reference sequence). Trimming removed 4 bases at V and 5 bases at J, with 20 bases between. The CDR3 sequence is CASSSPSSPLSYGYTF. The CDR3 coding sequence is TGTGCCAGCAGTTCCCCTTCTAGCCCCCTTTCGTATGGCTACACCTTC.

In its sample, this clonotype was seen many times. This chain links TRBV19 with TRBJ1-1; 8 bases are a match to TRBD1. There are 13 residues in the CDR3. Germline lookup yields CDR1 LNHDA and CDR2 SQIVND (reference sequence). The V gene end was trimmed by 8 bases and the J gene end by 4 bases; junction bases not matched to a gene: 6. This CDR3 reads CASGNRGSTEAFF. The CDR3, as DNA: TGTGCCAGTGGTAACAGGGGGAGCACTGAAGCTTTCTTT.

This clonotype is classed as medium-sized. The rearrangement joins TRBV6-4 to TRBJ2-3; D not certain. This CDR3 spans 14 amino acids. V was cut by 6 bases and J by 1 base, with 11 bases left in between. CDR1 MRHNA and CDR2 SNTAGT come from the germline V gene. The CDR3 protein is CASSLEIGTDTQYF. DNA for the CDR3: TGTGCCAGCAGCCTAGAGATCGGCACAGATACGCAGTATTTT.

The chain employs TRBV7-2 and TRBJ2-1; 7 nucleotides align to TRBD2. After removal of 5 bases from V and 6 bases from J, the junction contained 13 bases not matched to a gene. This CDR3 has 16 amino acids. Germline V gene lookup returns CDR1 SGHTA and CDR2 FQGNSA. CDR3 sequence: CASSRLGEGHSNEQFF. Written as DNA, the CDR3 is TGTGCCAGCAGCAGACTAGGGGAGGGGCACAGCAATGAGCAGTTCTTC.

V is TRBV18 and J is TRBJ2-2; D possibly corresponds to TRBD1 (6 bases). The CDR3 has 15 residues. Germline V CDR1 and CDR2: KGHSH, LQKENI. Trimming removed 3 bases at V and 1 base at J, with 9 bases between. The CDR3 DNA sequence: TGTGCCAGCTCACCTCGGACAGAGAACACCGGGGAGCTGTTTTTT. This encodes CASSPRTENTGELFF.

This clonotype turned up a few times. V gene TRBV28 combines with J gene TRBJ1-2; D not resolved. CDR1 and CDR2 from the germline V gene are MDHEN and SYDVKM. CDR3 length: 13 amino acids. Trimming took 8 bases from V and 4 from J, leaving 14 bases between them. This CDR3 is CASRRSGLYGYTF. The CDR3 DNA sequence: TGTGCCAGCCGTCGGTCGGGCCTCTATGGCTACACCTTC.

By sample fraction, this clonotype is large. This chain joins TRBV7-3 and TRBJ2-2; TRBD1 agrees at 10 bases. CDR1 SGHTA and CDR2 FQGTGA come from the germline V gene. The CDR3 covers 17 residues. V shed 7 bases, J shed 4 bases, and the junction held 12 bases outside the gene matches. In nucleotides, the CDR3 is TGTGCCAGCAAACCCTACACCGGGACAGGGGTCACCGGGGAGCTGTTTTTT. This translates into CASKPYTGTGVTGELFF.

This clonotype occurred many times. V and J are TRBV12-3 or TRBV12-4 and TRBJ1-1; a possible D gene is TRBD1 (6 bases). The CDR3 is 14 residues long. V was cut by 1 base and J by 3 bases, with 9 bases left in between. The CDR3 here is CASSLGGAHTEAFF. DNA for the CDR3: TGTGCCAGCAGTTTAGGGGGGGCCCACACTGAAGCTTTCTTT.

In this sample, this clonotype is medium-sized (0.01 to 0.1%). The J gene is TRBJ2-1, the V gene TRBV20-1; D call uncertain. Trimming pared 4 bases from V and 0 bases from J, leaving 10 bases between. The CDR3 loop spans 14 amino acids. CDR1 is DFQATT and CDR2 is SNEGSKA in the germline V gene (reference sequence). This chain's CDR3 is CSATRQSSYNEQFF. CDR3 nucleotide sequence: TGCAGTGCTACCCGACAAAGCTCCTACAATGAGCAGTTCTTC.

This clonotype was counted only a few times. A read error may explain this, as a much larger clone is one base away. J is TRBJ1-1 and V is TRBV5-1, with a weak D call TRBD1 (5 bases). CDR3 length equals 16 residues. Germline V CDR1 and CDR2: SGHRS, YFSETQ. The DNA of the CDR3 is TGCGTCAGCAGCTTGAGTGGTGCGCAGGGATCCACTGAAGCTTTCTTT. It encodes CVSSLSGAQGSTEAFF.